In its sample, the clone carrying this T cell receptor (beta chain) was seen many times. The antigen is undetermined. This sample stems from a study of molecular identifiers for immune sequencing clone quantification. The study's findings and limits: Investigators reportedly could detect spiked Jurkat TCR RNA from one cell among approximately 930,000 naive cells.

TCRdb reanalysed the PCR reads using MiXCR and keeps one entry per CDR3 protein. The sample yields 37,000 or so distinct CDR3 sequences, less than 20% seen once. The CDR3 consists of 14 residues. V was shortened by 5 bases and J by 1 base, with 11 bases between the two germline ends. The germline gives CDR1 SEHNR, CDR2 FQNEAQ (reference sequence). This receptor was taken from a human donor in good health. Some libraries in this study had Jurkat cell RNA spiked in. Sequenced material: naive CD8+ T cells from blood, with Jurkat cell RNA spiked in. Subset noted: FACS-sorted CD8+CD4-CCR7+CD45RA+ naive T cells. This chain connects TRBV7-9 to TRBJ2-5; D may be TRBD1 or TRBD2 (5 bases each). For the CDR3, the DNA is TGTGCCAGCAGCGAGGGACCACTCCAAGAGACCCAGTACTTC. This encodes CASSEGPLQETQYF.